Listed below are T cell receptor beta chains from one sample, sequenced in a study of blood T cell repertoires in COVID-19. TCRdb's copy holds only in-frame clones and misses some; the assay was immunoSEQ multiplex PCR. Altogether 130,000 or so clones are present, roughly 75% being singletons, with the ten largest covering 15% to 20%. Sequencing was performed on peripheral blood. The receptors were gathered from a man aged 60 to 75 with active or convalescent COVID-19. The CDR3 runs from the conserved cysteine through the conserved F or W. A D gene is named only where the DNA matches it firmly. Not every row has a clone size; where given, it reads once, few, many or a size class.

V	D	J	size	CDR3	DNA
TRBV5-4	TRBD2	TRBJ2-7	.	CASSSTVGGGRGYEQYF	TGTGCCAGCAGCTCTACGGTTGGGGGAGGGCGTGGTTACGAGCAGTACTTC
TRBV4-1	.	TRBJ1-5	once	CASSQLEQGLQPQHF	TGCGCCAGCAGCCAGTTAGAACAGGGCCTACAGCCCCAGCATTTT
TRBV27	TRBD2	TRBJ2-1	.	CASSLWSSGSYEQFF	TGTGCCAGCAGTTTATGGTCTAGCGGGAGCTATGAGCAGTTCTTC
TRBV20-1	.	TRBJ2-5	.	CSASTSRNQETQYF	TGCAGTGCTAGTACTAGCAGAAACCAAGAGACCCAGTACTTC
TRBV6-1	.	TRBJ2-7	.	CASSERDSAPQYF	TGTGCCAGCAGTGAGCGGGACAGTGCCCCTCAGTACTTC
TRBV5-4	TRBD1	TRBJ2-3	.	CASSSGQGQGSTDTQYF	TGTGCCAGCAGCTCCGGACAGGGCCAGGGGAGCACAGATACGCAGTATTTT
TRBV24-1	TRBD1	TRBJ2-2	.	CATSHYRGTGELFF	TGTGCCACCAGTCATTACAGGGGAACCGGGGAGCTGTTTTTT
TRBV28	.	TRBJ1-2	.	CATTPLRQNYGYTF	TGTGCCACCACCCCCCTTAGACAGAACTATGGCTACACCTTC
TRBV30	TRBD2	TRBJ2-7	.	CAWSLRTSGGYEQYF	TGTGCCTGGAGCCTAAGAACTAGCGGGGGGTACGAGCAGTACTTC
TRBV11-2	.	TRBJ2-5	.	CASSPLGGRETQYF	TGTGCCAGCAGCCCGCTAGGTGGTAGAGAGACCCAGTACTTC
TRBV27	TRBD1	TRBJ1-5	.	CASSLTGGIYSNQPQHF	TGTGCCAGCAGTTTAACAGGGGGAATCTATAGCAATCAGCCCCAGCATTTT